These 11 T cell receptor beta chains share one sample of origin, sequenced in a study of blood T cell repertoires in COVID-19. Assay used: immunoSEQ multiplex PCR; TCRdb lists only in-frame clones, some missing. The sample yields some 400,000 clones, around 87% seen once. Specimen: peripheral blood. The source is a human donor in a cohort sampled during active COVID-19.

V usage is TRBV6-6 and J usage is TRBJ1-3; D is possibly TRBD1 (6 bases). The CDR3 runs 15 residues. V lost 6 bases, J lost 0 bases, and 12 bases lay in between. Per the germline V gene, CDR1 is MNHNY and CDR2 is SVGAGI (reference sequence). In nucleotides, the CDR3 is TGTGCCAGCAGAACTACAGGGCACTCTGGAAACACCATATATTTT. Protein product: CASRTTGHSGNTIYF.

The V call is TRBV29-1, the J call TRBJ1-2; 7 bases line up with TRBD1. Germline V lookup: CDR1 SQVTM, CDR2 ANQGSEA. The trim removed 3 bases at V and 5 bases at J, leaving 3 bases unmatched. The CDR3 has 12 amino acids. The CDR3 sequence: CSVEKTGYGYTF. CDR3 in DNA: TGCAGCGTTGAGAAGACAGGGTATGGCTACACCTTC.

This rearrangement joins TRBV27 to TRBJ2-1; 9 nucleotides agree with TRBD1. CDR3 length equals 15 residues. Germline CDR1 MNHEY, CDR2 SMNVEV (reference sequence). Trimming removed 6 bases from V and 8 bases from J; junction bases left unmatched: 11. CDR3 sequence: CASSHYRGPGDEQFF. In nucleotides, the CDR3 is TGTGCCAGCAGCCATTACAGGGGGCCTGGGGATGAGCAGTTCTTC.

The chain couples TRBV3-1 (or the pseudogene TRBV3-2) to TRBJ2-7, with TRBD1 as a possible D gene (7 bases). There are 17 residues in the CDR3. The germline V gene encodes CDR1 LGHDT and CDR2 YNNKEL (reference sequence). The V end lost 0 bases, the J end lost 1 base, and 16 bases lay between the germline ends. The CDR3 nucleotides read TGTGCCAGCAGCCAAGATTTGGAGGGGGCTAGATCCTACGAGCAGTACTTC. Translation: CASSQDLEGARSYEQYF.

V gene TRBV12-3 or TRBV12-4 combines with J gene TRBJ1-3; TRBD1 agrees at 7 bases. Germline trimming cut 10 bases from V and 2 bases from J; bases unmatched to any gene: 5. CDR3 length: 13 residues. The CDR3 DNA reads TGTGCCACCGAGGGGGCCGCTGGAAACACCATATATTTT. This sequence encodes CATEGAAGNTIYF.

The gene calls are TRBV9 and TRBJ2-7, with D possibly matching TRBD1 (7 bases). The V gene lost 3 bases and the J gene lost 0 bases, with 13 bases spanning the gap. The CDR3 loop spans 15 amino acids. Germline lookup yields CDR1 SGDLS and CDR2 YYNGEE. The CDR3 region has the DNA TGTGCCAGCAGCGCGCGGGACAGATTCTCCTACGAGCAGTACTTC. Translating gives CASSARDRFSYEQYF.

This chain uses TRBV11-2 with TRBJ1-2; TRBD1 aligns across 8 bases. Losses at the gene ends were 1 base for V and 7 bases for J; bases not matched to a gene: 11. Germline values: CDR1 SGHAT, CDR2 FQNNGV. The CDR3 spans 16 residues. CDR3 region: CASSLADQGAKGGYTF. CDR3 coding DNA: TGTGCCAGCAGCTTAGCCGACCAGGGGGCTAAAGGTGGCTACACCTTC.

This chain links TRBV18 with TRBJ2-7, with 7 positions matching TRBD2. V was pared by 0 bases and J by 5 bases, with 4 bases of the junction left unmatched. This CDR3 comprises 14 residues. Germline V gene data show CDR1 as KGHSH and CDR2 as LQKENI. As DNA, the CDR3 is TGTGCCAGCTCACCACCGGGAGGGCCGGACGAGCAGTACTTC. Translation: CASSPPGGPDEQYF. Full variable domain (remainder filled in from reference TRBV18 and TRBJ2-7): NAGVMQNPRHLVRRRGQEARLRCSPMKGHSHVYWYRQLPEEGLKFMVYLQKENIIDESGMPKERFSAEFPKEGPSILRIQQVVRGDSAAYFCASSPPGGPDEQYFGPGTRLTVT.

This clone was counted between two and nine times. The gene calls are TRBV2 and TRBJ2-5; 11 nucleotides line up with TRBD1. With 6 bases clipped from V and 1 base from J, the junction kept 4 bases outside the gene matches. Per the germline V gene, CDR1 is SNHLY and CDR2 is FYNNEI. The CDR3 sequence is 15 residues long. CDR3 bases: TGTGCCAGCAGGGTGGACAGGGGGCTCCAAGAGACCCAGTACTTC. Translating gives CASRVDRGLQETQYF.

The chain recombines TRBV5-1 with TRBJ2-7; tentatively, D is TRBD2 (6 bases). Per germline, CDR1 SGHRS and CDR2 YFSETQ. V lost 7 bases, J lost 7 bases, and 18 bases lay in between. This CDR3 is 13 amino acids long. Here the CDR3 DNA reads TGCGCCAGCCGATGGGCGGCGGAGGGGGAGCAGTACTTC. This sequence encodes CASRWAAEGEQYF.

As DNA, the CDR3 is TGTGCCTGGAGTGTACAAGACACCACCAACGAGCAGTACTTC. This codes for CAWSVQDTTNEQYF. V is TRBV30 and J is TRBJ2-7, with D hard to call. The CDR3 has 14 residues. Per germline, CDR1 GTSNPN and CDR2 SVGIG (reference sequence). Trimming stripped 0 bases from V and 5 bases from J, with 14 bases between.